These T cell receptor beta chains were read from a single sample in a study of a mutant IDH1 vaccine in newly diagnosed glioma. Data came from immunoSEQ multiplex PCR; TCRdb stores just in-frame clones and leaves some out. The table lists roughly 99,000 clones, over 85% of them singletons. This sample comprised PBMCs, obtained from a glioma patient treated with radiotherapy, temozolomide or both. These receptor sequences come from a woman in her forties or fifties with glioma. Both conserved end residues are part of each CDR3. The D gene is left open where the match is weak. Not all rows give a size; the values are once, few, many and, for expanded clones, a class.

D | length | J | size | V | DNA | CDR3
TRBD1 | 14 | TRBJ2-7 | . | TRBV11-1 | TGTGCCAGCAGAGGACAGGGGTACTCCTACGAGCAGTACTTC | CASRGQGYSYEQYF
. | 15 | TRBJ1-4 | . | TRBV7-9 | TGTGCCAGCAGCGCCTACTTTGGGGAAGATGAAAAACTGTTTTTT | CASSAYFGEDEKLFF
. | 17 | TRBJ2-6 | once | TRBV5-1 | TGCGCCAGCAGCTTGAGGGGAGGCAGTTCTGGGGCCAACGTCCTGACTTTC | CASSLRGGSSGANVLTF
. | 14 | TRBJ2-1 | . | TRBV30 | TGTGCCTGGGGGAGGGGGAGCTCCTACAATGAGCAGTTCTTC | CAWGRGSSYNEQFF
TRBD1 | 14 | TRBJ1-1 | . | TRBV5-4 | TGTGCCAGCAGCTCCCGGGACAGCTACACTGAAGCTTTCTTT | CASSSRDSYTEAFF
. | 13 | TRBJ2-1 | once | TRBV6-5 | TGTGCCAGCAAAAGTAATTTCCACCATGAGCAGTTCTTC | CASKSNFHHEQFF
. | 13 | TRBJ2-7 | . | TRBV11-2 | TGTGCCAGCAGCTTACTAGCTGGCTACGAGCAGTACTTC | CASSLLAGYEQYF
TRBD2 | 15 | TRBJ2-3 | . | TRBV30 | TGTGCCTGGAGTGGGACTAGCGGGAGGACAGATACGCAGTATTTT | CAWSGTSGRTDTQYF
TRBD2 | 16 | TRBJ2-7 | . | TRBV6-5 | TGTGCCAGCAGTTACGCCGGACTAGCGGAGACCTACGAGCAGTACTTC | CASSYAGLAETYEQYF
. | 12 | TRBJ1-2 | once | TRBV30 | TGTGCCTGGAGGGACTTCAACTATGGCTACACCTTC | CAWRDFNYGYTF
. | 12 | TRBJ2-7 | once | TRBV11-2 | TGTGCCAGCAGCTTAGAAACCTACGAGCAGTACTTC | CASSLETYEQYF
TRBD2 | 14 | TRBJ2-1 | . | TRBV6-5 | TGTGCCAGCAGCTATAGCGGGAGGAGAAATGAGCAGTTCTTC | CASSYSGRRNEQFF
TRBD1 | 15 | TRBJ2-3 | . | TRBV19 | TGTGCCAGTAGCACAGGGACAGTTGATTTGTATACGCAGTATTTT | CASSTGTVDLYTQYF
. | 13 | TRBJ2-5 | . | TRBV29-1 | TGCAGCGTTGTGAAGCTTAACCAAGAGACCCAGTACTTC | CSVVKLNQETQYF
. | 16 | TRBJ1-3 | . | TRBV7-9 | TGTGCCAGCAGCTTTCCGAACGGGGACGTCGGAAACACCATATATTTT | CASSFPNGDVGNTIYF
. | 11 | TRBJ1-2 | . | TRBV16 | TGTGCCAGCAGCGACGGCTATGGCTACACCTTC | CASSDGYGYTF
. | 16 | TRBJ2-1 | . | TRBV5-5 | TGTGCCAGCAGCTTGTTGGCGGGTCCTTCTTACAATGAGCAGTTCTTC | CASSLLAGPSYNEQFF
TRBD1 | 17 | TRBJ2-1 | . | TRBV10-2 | TGCGCCAGCAGTGAAGGAGGGCTTGGACAGGGGGCAGGTGAGCAGTTCTTC | CASSEGGLGQGAGEQFF
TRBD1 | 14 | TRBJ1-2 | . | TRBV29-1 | TGCAGCGTCGGACAGGGGTTTTATAACTATGGCTACACCTTC | CSVGQGFYNYGYTF
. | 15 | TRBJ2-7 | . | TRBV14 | TGTGCCAGCAGCCTCCTCGGGGGACAAAGCTACGAGCAGTACTTC | CASSLLGGQSYEQYF
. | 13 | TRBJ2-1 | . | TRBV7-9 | TGTGCCAGCAGCTTAGAGGCGGGGGCTCAGTGGTTCTTC | CASSLEAGAQWFF
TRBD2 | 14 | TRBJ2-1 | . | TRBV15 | TGTGCCACCAGCAGGCCTAGCGGGAGTAATGAGCAGTTCTTC | CATSRPSGSNEQFF
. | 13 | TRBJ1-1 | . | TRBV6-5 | TGTGCCAGCACGCCCCGTGCGAACACTGAAGCTTTCTTT | CASTPRANTEAFF
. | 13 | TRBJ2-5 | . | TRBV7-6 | TGTGCCAGCAGCACCGGGACCAAAGAGACCCAGTACTTC | CASSTGTKETQYF
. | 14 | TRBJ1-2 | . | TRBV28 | TGTGCCAGCAGTTTACCGTCCAACAACTATGGCTACACCTTC | CASSLPSNNYGYTF
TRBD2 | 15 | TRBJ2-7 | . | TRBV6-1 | TGTGCCAGCAGTCCCAACCTAGCGGGAGCGAACGAGCAGTACTTC | CASSPNLAGANEQYF
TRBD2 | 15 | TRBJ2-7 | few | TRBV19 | TGTGCCAGTAGTATATCCGGCGGGAGTGCCTACGAGCAGTACTTC | CASSISGGSAYEQYF
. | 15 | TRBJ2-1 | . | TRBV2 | TGTGCCAGCAGTGAAGAGGACGGTGCTTACAATGAGCAGTTCTTC | CASSEEDGAYNEQFF
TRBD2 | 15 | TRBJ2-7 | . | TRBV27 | TGTGCCAGCACGACTTGGGGAGGGGATTCCTACGAGCAGTACTTC | CASTTWGGDSYEQYF
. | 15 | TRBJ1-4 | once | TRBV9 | TGTGCCAGCAGCGACCCCCATGGGGGGCATGAAAAACTGTTTTTT | CASSDPHGGHEKLFF
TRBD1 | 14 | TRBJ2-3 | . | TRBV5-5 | TGTGCCAGCAGCTCAGGGGGCGCGACAGATACGCAGTATTTT | CASSSGGATDTQYF
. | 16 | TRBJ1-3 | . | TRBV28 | TGTGCCAGCAGTTCCTATAAGGACGGATTCGGAAACACCATATATTTT | CASSSYKDGFGNTIYF
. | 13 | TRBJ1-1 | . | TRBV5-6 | TGTGCCAGCAGCTTCACCACGAACACTGAAGCTTTCTTT | CASSFTTNTEAFF
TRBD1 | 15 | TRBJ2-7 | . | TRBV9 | TGTGCCAGCAGCGAGAGCCCTACAGGGGACCACGAGCAGTACTTC | CASSESPTGDHEQYF
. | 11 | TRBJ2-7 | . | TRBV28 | TGTGCCAGCAGTTTCTCCTACGAGCAGTACTTC | CASSFSYEQYF
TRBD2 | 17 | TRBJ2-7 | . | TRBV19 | TGTGCCAGTAGCGTCGGACTAGCGGGAGGGCGAGGCTACGAGCAGTACTTC | CASSVGLAGGRGYEQYF
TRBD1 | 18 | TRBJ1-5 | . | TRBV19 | TGTGCCAGTAGTATTCCGGCGCAGGGGGCCTATAGCAATCAGCCCCAGCATTTT | CASSIPAQGAYSNQPQHF
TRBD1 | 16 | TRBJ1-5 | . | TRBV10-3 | TGTGCCATCAGTGGGTCGACAGGGGGGGACAATCAGCCCCAGCATTTT | CAISGSTGGDNQPQHF
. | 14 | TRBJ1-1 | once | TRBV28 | TGTGCCAGCACCTCTGCAGGGACTAACACTGAAGCTTTCTTT | CASTSAGTNTEAFF
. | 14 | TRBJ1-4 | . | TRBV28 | TGTGCCAGCAGCCTCCCAGGGACGGGGGAAAAACTGTTTTTT | CASSLPGTGEKLFF
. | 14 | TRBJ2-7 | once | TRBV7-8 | TGTGCCAGCAGCTTCCAAGGCCGCGGCCACGAGCAGTACTTC | CASSFQGRGHEQYF
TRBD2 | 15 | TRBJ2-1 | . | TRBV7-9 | TGTGCCAGCAGCCTGCGGCTAGCGGGAGACAATGAGCAGTTCTTC | CASSLRLAGDNEQFF
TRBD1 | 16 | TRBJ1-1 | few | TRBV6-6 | TGTGCCAGCAGTTACAATTCAGACAGGGGGCAGGGTGAAGCTTTCTTT | CASSYNSDRGQGEAFF
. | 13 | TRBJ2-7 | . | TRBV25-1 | TGTGCCAGCAGTGCATCCGGGACATACGAGCAGTACTTC | CASSASGTYEQYF